This T cell receptor (beta chain) was sequenced in a study of graft-versus-host responses after intestinal transplantation. Notes on the study in general: Ileal or blood samples showed some GvH clones first, and such clones were also found in recipient marrow. Within allografts, high graft-versus-host to host-versus-graft clonal ratios were seen among patients with graft-donor T cell macrochimerism.

V was pared by 5 bases and J by 0 bases, with 16 bases of the junction left unmatched. This CDR3 is 20 amino acids long. Per germline, CDR1 SGHNT and CDR2 YENEEA. Turning to this clone: Its cognate antigen is unknown.

Profiled with immunoSEQ multiplex PCR; TCRdb holds only in-frame clones, not every one. The table includes tens of thousands of clones, 90% detected once. Specimen: unstimulated CD8+ T cells sorted from spleen or lymph node cells, collected before transplant. The V call is TRBV11-3, the J call TRBJ1-5; 10 nucleotides line up with TRBD1. The sequence was collected from a human donor who was the organ donor for an intestinal transplant. The CDR3 spells CASSHKSDRGQTDSNQPQHF. The CDR3 DNA sequence: TGTGCCAGCAGCCACAAATCCGACAGGGGGCAAACCGATAGCAATCAGCCCCAGCATTTT. Full variable domain (remainder filled in from reference TRBV11-3 and TRBJ1-5): EAGVVQSPRYKIIEKKQPVAFWCNPISGHNTLYWYLQNLGQGPELLIRYENEEAVDDSQLPKDRFSAERLKGVDSTLKIQPAELGDSAVYLCASSHKSDRGQTDSNQPQHFGDGTRLSIL.